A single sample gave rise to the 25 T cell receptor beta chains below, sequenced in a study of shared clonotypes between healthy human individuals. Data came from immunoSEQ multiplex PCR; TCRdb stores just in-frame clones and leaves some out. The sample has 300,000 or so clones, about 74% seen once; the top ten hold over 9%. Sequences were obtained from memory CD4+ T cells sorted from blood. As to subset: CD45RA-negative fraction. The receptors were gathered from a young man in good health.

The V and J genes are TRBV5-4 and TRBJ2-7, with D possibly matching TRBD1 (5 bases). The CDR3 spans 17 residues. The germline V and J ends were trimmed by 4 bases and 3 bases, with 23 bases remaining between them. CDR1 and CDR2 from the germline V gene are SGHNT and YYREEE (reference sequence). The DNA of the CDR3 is TGTGCCAGCAGCCTTCAGGACCGGACACTTCCATTCTACGAGCAGTACTTC. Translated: CASSLQDRTLPFYEQYF.

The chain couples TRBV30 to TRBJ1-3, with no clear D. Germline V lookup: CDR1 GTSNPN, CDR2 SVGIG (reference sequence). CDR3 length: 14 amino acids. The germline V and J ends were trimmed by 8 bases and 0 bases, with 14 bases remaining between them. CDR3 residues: CAIHAASSGNTIYF. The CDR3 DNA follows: TGTGCCATCCACGCGGCGAGCTCTGGAAACACCATATATTTT.

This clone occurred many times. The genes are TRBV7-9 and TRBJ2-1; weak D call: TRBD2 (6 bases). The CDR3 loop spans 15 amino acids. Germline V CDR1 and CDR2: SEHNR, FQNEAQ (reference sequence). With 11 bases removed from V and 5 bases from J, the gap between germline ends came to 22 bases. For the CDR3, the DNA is TGTGCCGGAAGTCTTAGCGCGGGACGGCACAATGAGCAGTTCTTC. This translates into CAGSLSAGRHNEQFF.

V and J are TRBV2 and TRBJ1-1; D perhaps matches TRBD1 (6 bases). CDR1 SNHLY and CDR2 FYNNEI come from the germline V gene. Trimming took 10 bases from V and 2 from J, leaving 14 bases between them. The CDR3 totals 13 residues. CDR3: CATNLDSNTEAFF. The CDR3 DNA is TGTGCCACCAACTTGGACAGTAACACTGAAGCTTTCTTT.

CDR3 sequence: CASSLDVREKLFF. The DNA of the CDR3 is TGCGCCAGCAGCTTGGACGTCCGAGAAAAACTGTTTTTT. The chain joins TRBV5-1 to TRBJ1-4; D is unclear. The CDR3 has 13 amino acids. Trimming pared 0 bases from V and 8 bases from J, leaving 8 bases between. The germline CDR1 and CDR2 sequences are SGHRS and YFSETQ.

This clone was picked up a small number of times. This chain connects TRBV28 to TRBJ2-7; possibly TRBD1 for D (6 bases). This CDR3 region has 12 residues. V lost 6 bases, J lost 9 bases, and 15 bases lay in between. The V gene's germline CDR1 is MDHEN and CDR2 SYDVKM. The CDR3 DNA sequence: TGTGCCAGCAGCACGGACAGCCCCCGGCAGTACTTC. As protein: CASSTDSPRQYF.

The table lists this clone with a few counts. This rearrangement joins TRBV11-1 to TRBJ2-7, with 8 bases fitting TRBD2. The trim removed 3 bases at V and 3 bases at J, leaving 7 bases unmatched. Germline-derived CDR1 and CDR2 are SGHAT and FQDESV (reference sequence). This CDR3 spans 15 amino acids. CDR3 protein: CASSFQSGSSYEQYF. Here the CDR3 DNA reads TGTGCCAGCAGCTTTCAGAGCGGGAGTAGCTACGAGCAGTACTTC.

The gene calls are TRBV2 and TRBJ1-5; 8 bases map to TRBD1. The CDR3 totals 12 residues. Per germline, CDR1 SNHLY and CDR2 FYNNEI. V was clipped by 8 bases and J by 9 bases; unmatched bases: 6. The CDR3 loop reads CASQTQGVPQHF. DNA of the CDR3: TGTGCCAGCCAAACACAGGGGGTGCCCCAGCATTTT.

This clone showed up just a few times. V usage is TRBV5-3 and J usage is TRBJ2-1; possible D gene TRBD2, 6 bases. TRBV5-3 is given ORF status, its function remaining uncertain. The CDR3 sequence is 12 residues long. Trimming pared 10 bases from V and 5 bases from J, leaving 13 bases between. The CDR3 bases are TGTGCCCCACCGCGGGGCAACAATGAGCAGTTCTTC. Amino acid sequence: CAPPRGNNEQFF.

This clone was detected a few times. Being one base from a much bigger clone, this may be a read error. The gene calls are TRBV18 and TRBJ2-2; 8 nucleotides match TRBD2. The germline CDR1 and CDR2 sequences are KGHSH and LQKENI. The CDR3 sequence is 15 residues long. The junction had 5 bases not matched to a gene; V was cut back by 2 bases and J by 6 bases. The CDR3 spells CASSPNSRGAGELFF. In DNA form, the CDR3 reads TGTGCCAGCTCACCAAATTCGCGGGGGGCCGGGGAGCTGTTTTTT.

The CDR3 bases are TGTGCCAGCAGCTTACAGGCGGGCCTCACAGATACGCAGTATTTT. It is translated as CASSLQAGLTDTQYF. The chain recombines TRBV7-3 with TRBJ2-3; D possibly corresponds to TRBD2 (5 bases). From germline, CDR1 is SGHTA and CDR2 FQGTGA. V dropped 2 bases and J dropped 2 bases, with 11 bases sitting between them. The CDR3 loop spans 15 amino acids. Based on the CDR3 plus reference TRBV7-3 and TRBJ2-3, the full variable domain is GAGVSQTPSNKVTEKGKYVELRCDPISGHTALYWYRQSLGQGPEFLIYFQGTGAADDSGLPNDRFFAVRPEGSVSTLKIQRTERGDSAVYLCASSLQAGLTDTQYFGPGTRLTVL.

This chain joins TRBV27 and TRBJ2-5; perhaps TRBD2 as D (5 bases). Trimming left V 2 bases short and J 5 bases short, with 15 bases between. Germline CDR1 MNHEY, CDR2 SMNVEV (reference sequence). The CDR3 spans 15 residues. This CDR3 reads CASSLSERFAETQYF. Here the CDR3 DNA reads TGTGCCAGCAGTTTAAGTGAGCGGTTCGCGGAGACCCAGTACTTC.

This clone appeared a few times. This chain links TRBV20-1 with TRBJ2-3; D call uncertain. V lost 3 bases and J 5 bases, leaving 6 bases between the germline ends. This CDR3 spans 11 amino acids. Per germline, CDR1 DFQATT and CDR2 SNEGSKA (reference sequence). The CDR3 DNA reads TGCAGTGCTAGCCAGCAAGATACGCAGTATTTT. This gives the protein CSASQQDTQYF.

DNA of the CDR3: TGTGCCAGCAGCGTTAGTAGGATTCAGGGGGAGCAGTACTTC. This codes for CASSVSRIQGEQYF. V is TRBV11-2 and J is TRBJ2-7, with D possibly TRBD1 on 6 matching bases. The germline V gene encodes CDR1 SGHAT and CDR2 FQNNGV. The CDR3 contains 14 residues. With 5 bases removed from V and 7 bases from J, the gap between germline ends came to 18 bases.

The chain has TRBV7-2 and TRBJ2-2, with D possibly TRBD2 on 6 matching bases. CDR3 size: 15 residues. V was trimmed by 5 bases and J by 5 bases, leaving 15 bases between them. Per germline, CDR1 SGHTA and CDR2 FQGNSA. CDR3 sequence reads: CASSPRGTVTGELFF. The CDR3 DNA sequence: TGTGCCAGCAGCCCACGGGGGACGGTAACCGGGGAGCTGTTTTTT.

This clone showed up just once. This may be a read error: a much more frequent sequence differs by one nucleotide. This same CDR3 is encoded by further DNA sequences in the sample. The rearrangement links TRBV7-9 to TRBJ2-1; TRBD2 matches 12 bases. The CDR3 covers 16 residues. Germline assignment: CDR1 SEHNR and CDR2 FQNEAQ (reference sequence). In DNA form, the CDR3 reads TGTGCCAGCAGTTTAGTGACTAGCGGGAGAAATAATGAGCAGTTCTTC. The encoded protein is CASSLVTSGRNNEQFF.

DNA for the CDR3: TGTGCCAGTAGCAATACAAGGAACACTGAAGCTTTCTTT. Residues: CASSNTRNTEAFF. This chain uses TRBV19 with TRBJ1-1; unclear D gene. Germline V CDR1 and CDR2: LNHDA, SQIVND (reference sequence). With 6 bases removed from V and 1 base from J, the gap between germline ends came to 9 bases. The CDR3 runs to 13 residues.

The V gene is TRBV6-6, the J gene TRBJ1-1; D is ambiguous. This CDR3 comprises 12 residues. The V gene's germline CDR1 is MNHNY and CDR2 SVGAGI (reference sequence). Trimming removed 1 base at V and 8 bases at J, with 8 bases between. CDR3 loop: CASSYFQSEAFF. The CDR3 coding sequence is TGTGCCAGCAGTTACTTCCAGAGCGAAGCTTTCTTT.

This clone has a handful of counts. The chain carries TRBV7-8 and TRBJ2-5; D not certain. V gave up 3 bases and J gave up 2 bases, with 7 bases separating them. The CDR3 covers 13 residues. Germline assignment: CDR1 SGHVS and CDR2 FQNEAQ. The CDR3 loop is CASSFNSQETQYF. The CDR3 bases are TGTGCCAGCAGCTTTAACTCTCAAGAGACCCAGTACTTC.

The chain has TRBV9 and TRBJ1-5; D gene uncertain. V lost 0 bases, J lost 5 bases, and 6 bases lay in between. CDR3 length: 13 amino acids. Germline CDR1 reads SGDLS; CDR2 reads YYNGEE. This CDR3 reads CASSVDEYQPQHF. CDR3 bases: TGTGCCAGCAGCGTAGACGAGTATCAGCCCCAGCATTTT.

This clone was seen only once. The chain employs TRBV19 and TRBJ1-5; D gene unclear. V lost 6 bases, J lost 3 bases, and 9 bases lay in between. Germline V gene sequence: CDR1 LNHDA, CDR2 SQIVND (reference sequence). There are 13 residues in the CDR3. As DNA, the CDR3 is TGTGCCAGTAGCTCTGGATTCAATCAGCCCCAGCATTTT. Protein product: CASSSGFNQPQHF.

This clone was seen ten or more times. The CDR3 loop reads CASSPIGRVNEQFF. In DNA form, the CDR3 reads TGTGCCAGCTCACCAATAGGCAGGGTCAATGAGCAGTTCTTC. The chain couples TRBV18 to TRBJ2-1, with D tentatively TRBD1 (5 bases). V lost 2 bases and J 6 bases, leaving 11 bases between the germline ends. The CDR3 covers 14 residues. The germline V gene has CDR1 KGHSH and CDR2 LQKENI.

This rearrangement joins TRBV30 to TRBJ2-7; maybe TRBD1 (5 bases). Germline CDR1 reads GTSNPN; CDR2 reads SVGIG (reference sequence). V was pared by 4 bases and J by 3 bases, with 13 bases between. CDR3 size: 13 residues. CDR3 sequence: CAWNGQDNYEQYF. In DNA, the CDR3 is TGTGCCTGGAATGGACAAGATAACTACGAGCAGTACTTC.

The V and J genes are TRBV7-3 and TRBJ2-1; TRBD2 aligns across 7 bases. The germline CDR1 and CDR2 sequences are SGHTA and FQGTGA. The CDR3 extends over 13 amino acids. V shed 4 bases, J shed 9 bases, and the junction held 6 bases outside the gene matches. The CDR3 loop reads CASSSQRDPEQFF. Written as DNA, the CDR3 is TGTGCCAGCAGCTCACAGCGGGACCCTGAGCAGTTCTTC.

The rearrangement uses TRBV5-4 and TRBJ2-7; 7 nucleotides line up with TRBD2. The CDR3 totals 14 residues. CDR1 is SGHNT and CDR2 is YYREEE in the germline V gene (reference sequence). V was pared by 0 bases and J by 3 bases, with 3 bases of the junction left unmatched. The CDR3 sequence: CASSLGAGSYEQYF. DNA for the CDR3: TGTGCCAGCAGCTTGGGAGCGGGGAGCTACGAGCAGTACTTC.